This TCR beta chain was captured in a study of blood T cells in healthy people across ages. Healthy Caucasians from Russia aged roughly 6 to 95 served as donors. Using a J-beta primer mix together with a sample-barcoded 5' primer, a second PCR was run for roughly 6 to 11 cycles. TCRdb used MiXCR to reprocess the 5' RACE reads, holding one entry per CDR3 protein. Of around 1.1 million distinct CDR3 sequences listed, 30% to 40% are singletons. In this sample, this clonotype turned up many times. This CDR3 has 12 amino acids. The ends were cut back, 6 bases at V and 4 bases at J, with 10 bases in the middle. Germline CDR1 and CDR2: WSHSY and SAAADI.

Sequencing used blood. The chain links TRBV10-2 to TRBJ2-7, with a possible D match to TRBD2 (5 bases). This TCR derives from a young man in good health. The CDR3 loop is CASRSREYEQYF. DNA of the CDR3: TGCGCCAGCAGATCAAGGGAGTACGAGCAGTACTTC.